This T cell receptor (beta chain) originates from a study of Tregs in tolerant kidney transplant recipients. Data came from immunoSEQ multiplex PCR; TCRdb stores just in-frame clones and leaves some out. The table lists approximately 260,000 clones, approximately 84% of them singletons, with approximately 0.69% in the top ten. From germline, CDR1 is MNHEY and CDR2 SVGAGI. CDR3 length: 15 amino acids. V lost 2 bases to trimming and J lost 0 bases, with 10 bases between them. Sequencing used CD4+ T cells from blood. This sequence was found in a human donor in good health. The chain employs TRBV6-5 and TRBJ1-1; D is perhaps TRBD1 (5 bases). This CDR3 reads CASSYRGRVNTEAFF. CDR3 DNA: TGTGCCAGCAGTTACCGGGGCAGGGTGAACACTGAAGCTTTCTTT.